The rows below give T cell receptor beta chains drawn from one sample of a study of identical twins. One entry per CDR3 protein, called by TCRdb with MiXCR from the 5' RACE reads. Of about 220,000 distinct CDR3 sequences detected, less than 10% appear once; the ten largest clones hold just over 5%. Sequencing was done on a sample of memory (CD45RO+) T cells sorted from blood. The receptors derive from a woman between 18 and 29 years old in good health. Both conserved end residues are part of each CDR3. Each record gives: V gene, D gene, clone size, J gene, CDR3 DNA, CDR3 protein. D genes are given only for firm matches. Not every row has a clone size; where given, it reads once, few, many or a size class.

>TRBV5-1|TRBD2|few|TRBJ2-1
TGCGCCAGCAGCCGAGCTAGCGGGAGTTCGTCTGAGCAGTTCTTC
CASSRASGSSSEQFF
>TRBV5-6|TRBD1|.|TRBJ2-7
TGTGCCAGCAGCTTCACAGGGGGAGGCCACTACGAGCAGTACTTC
CASSFTGGGHYEQYF
>TRBV4-3|TRBD2|few|TRBJ2-7
TGCGCCAGCAGCCCGATACTAGCGGGAGTCTACGAGCAGTACTTC
CASSPILAGVYEQYF
>TRBV6-2/TRBV6-3|.|.|TRBJ1-1
TGTGCCAGTTTTCCGGGGACGAACACTGAAGCTTTCTTT
CASFPGTNTEAFF
>TRBV7-3|.|.|TRBJ2-2
TGTGCCAGCAGCTTCGGACGGACCGGGGAGCTGTTTTTT
CASSFGRTGELFF
>TRBV6-1|.|few|TRBJ1-2
TGTGCCAGCTTAAGCCTGGGGGACTATGGCTACACCTTC
CASLSLGDYGYTF
>TRBV4-3|.|many|TRBJ2-1
TGCGCCAGCAGCACACTTGGCGGGGATATGGACAATGAGCAGTTCTTC
CASSTLGGDMDNEQFF
>TRBV9|TRBD2|few|TRBJ2-1
TGTGCCAGCAGCGTTAACCTAGCGGGGGGCAATGAGCAGTTCTTC
CASSVNLAGGNEQFF
>TRBV5-1|TRBD2|.|TRBJ2-7
TGCGCCAGCAGCCGGACTAGCGGTACAATCTACGAGCAGTACTTC
CASSRTSGTIYEQYF
>TRBV5-1|.|few|TRBJ2-5
TGCGCCAGCAGCTTGGCCGCAGGGCGCGAGACCCAGTACTTC
CASSLAAGRETQYF
>TRBV5-5|TRBD1|.|TRBJ1-5
TGTGCCAGCAGCTTGGAAGGGGACAGCCAGCCCCAGCATTTT
CASSLEGDSQPQHF
>TRBV20-1|TRBD2|.|TRBJ2-3
TGCAGTGTGGACTGGGGGGGAGATGCTGAGAGCACAGATACGCAGTATTTT
CSVDWGGDAESTDTQYF
>TRBV2|.|few|TRBJ1-1
TGTGCCAGCATAAGGGGAGTTAGGAACACTGAAGCTTTCTTT
CASIRGVRNTEAFF
>TRBV12-3/TRBV12-4|.|few|TRBJ1-6
TGTGCCAGCAGCTTTCACAGGGCCAATTCACCCCTCCACTTT
CASSFHRANSPLHF
>TRBV20-1|.|few|TRBJ2-7
TGCAGTGCTAGATGGAGGGGTGGCGACGAGCAGTACTTC
CSARWRGGDEQYF
>TRBV7-6|.|.|TRBJ2-7
TGTGCCAGCAGCTTAGCGCTGGGGAGCGAGCAGTACTTC
CASSLALGSEQYF
>TRBV5-1|TRBD2|.|TRBJ2-1
TGCGCCAGCAGCTTGATCCCGCTAGCGGGAGATCAGGAGCAGTTCTTC
CASSLIPLAGDQEQFF
>TRBV5-1|.|.|TRBJ1-3
TGCGCCAGCAGCTTGGGAAATACAGGGTTCTCTGGAAACACCATATATTTT
CASSLGNTGFSGNTIYF
>TRBV6-1|.|.|TRBJ1-1
TGTGCCAGTCGAACCTACAGGGTGGACACTGAAGCTTTCTTT
CASRTYRVDTEAFF
>TRBV11-3|.|.|TRBJ2-3
TGTGCCAGCAGCCCGGGGCGGGAAAGAGATACGCAGTATTTT
CASSPGRERDTQYF
>TRBV20-1|.|.|TRBJ1-2
TGCAGTGCTATAACTACAGGTGCCTTAAACTATGGCTACACCTTC
CSAITTGALNYGYTF
>TRBV9|.|.|TRBJ2-3
TGTGCCAGCAGCGTACCTGCCCAATGCAGGAGGGTCTATACGCAGTATTTT
CASSVPAQCRRVYTQYF
>TRBV6-2/TRBV6-3|TRBD1|few|TRBJ1-4
TGTGCCAGCGACGGGACAGGGACCTCGATTGGTGAAAAACTGTTTTTT
CASDGTGTSIGEKLFF
>TRBV12-3/TRBV12-4|.|few|TRBJ2-7
TGTGCCAGCAGTCGGACGGAGTCCTACGAGCAGTACTTC
CASSRTESYEQYF
>TRBV18|.|.|TRBJ1-6
TGTGCCAGCTCTCAAGATAATTCACCCCTCCACTTT
CASSQDNSPLHF
>TRBV20-1|.|many|TRBJ2-7
TGCAGTGCTAGTCAATCGACCGAACCCTACGAGCAGTACTTC
CSASQSTEPYEQYF
>TRBV3-1|.|few|TRBJ2-1
TGTGCCAGCAGCCAGGAACGTATAACACCCCATGAGCAGTTCTTC
CASSQERITPHEQFF
>TRBV20-1|.|.|TRBJ2-1
TGCAGTGCACGATTACTCGATGAGCAGTTCTTC
CSARLLDEQFF
>TRBV4-1|TRBD1|.|TRBJ2-7
TGCGCCAGCAGCCAAGTCGTCATGGAGCGACAGGGGGGCTACAAGCAGTACTTC
CASSQVVMERQGGYKQYF